This T cell receptor beta chain was sequenced for a study of cytomegalovirus exposure and HLA in healthy donors. Study-wide background: Most genotyped donors, approximately 77% of about 400, had Caucasian-associated genetic ancestry. Overall study results and limits: There were some public TCRs occurring in many donors, but most TCR sequences were rare.

This CDR3 spans 17 amino acids. CDR1 is SEHNR and CDR2 is FQNEAQ in the germline V gene (reference sequence). Concerning this clone: Its antigen is currently unknown. A junction boundary mismatches the germline segment, possibly from a read error.

PCR used 60 Vbeta primers and 13 Jbeta primers. Assay: immunoSEQ multiplex PCR; the TCRdb copy retains only in-frame clones and omits some. The table has approximately 150,000 clones, roughly 81% seen once. The chain carries TRBV7-9 and TRBJ1-2; 9 bases align to TRBD1. The clonotype comes from a girl aged 5 to 17 in good health and CMV-seropositive. Sequenced: PBMCs. CDR3 bases: TGTTCCAGCAGCCCGAAACCCCACAGGGGGCGCGACTATGGCTACACCTTC. As protein: CSSSPKPHRGRDYGYTF.